A single sample gave rise to the 13 T cell receptor delta chains below, sequenced in a study of gamma-delta T cells after stem cell transplantation (dated by TCRdb to the mid-2010s). Libraries were constructed by RT-PCR. TCRdb lists the instrument as Illumina MiSeq. In TCRdb, clones were called once more from the public reads by CATT, and rows of identical DNA were later combined. The sample table contains over 2,500 delta-chain clones; only one count was recorded for just under 2% of them. The top ten clones comprise approximately 12% of the sample. The sequencing input was gamma-delta T cells. These receptors came from a human donor. It is not recorded whose cells these are; they may come from a transplant donor.

This clone was counted between two and nine times. The CDR3: CACDQLGGQYTDKLIF. The CDR3 DNA is TGTGCCTGTGACCAGCTGGGGGGACAGTACACCGATAAACTCATCTTT. V gene TRDV2 combines with J gene TRDJ1, with 7 bases lining up with TRDD3. The trim removed 3 bases at V and 0 bases at J, leaving 9 bases unmatched. Germline V gene sequence: CDR1 GEAIGNYY, CDR2 EKD. The CDR3 totals 16 residues.

This clone is labeled as large. The V call is TRDV2, the J call TRDJ1; 9 nucleotides line up with TRDD3. The CDR3 is made up of 18 amino acids. Germline CDR1 GEAIGNYY, CDR2 EKD. The V and J ends lost 2 bases and 0 bases, in that order; junction bases with no gene match: 12. For the CDR3, the DNA is TGTGCCTGTGACAATATACTGGGGGACCCGAAGTACACCGATAAACTCATCTTT. It specifies CACDNILGDPKYTDKLIF.

This clone is deemed medium-sized. This chain uses TRDV2 with TRDJ1; 7 bases agree with TRDD3. The CDR3 contains 16 residues. The ends lost 3 bases at V and 0 bases at J; junction bases unmatched: 9. CDR1 is GEAIGNYY and CDR2 is EKD in the germline V gene. CDR3 DNA: TGTGCCTGTGACGGTCTGGGGGGCCCATACACCGATAAACTCATCTTT. Translated: CACDGLGGPYTDKLIF.

This clone counts as medium-sized (0.01 to 0.1%). This chain joins TRDV2 and TRDJ1; weak D call: TRDD3 (5 bases). The CDR3 is 15 amino acids. Germline lookup yields CDR1 GEAIGNYY and CDR2 EKD. V was trimmed by 0 bases and J by 0 bases, leaving 10 bases between them. The CDR3 bases are TGTGCCTGTGACACCCTGGGTCTCCACACCGATAAACTCATCTTT. This encodes CACDTLGLHTDKLIF.

This clone is deemed medium-sized (0.01 to 0.1%). This chain uses TRDV2 with TRDJ1; TRDD3 matches at 12 bases. Germline trimming cut 2 bases from V and 5 bases from J; bases unmatched to any gene: 5. This CDR3 contains 15 residues. Germline values: CDR1 GEAIGNYY, CDR2 EKD. In DNA, the CDR3 is TGTGCCTGTGACAGGCTGGGGGATACGCGGGATAAACTCATCTTT. Protein: CACDRLGDTRDKLIF.

This clone showed up just a few times. Other nucleotide sequences from this sample produce the same CDR3. This chain connects TRDV1 to TRDJ1, with TRDD3 identical over 12 bases. With 0 bases clipped from V and 1 base from J, the junction kept 21 bases outside the gene matches. This CDR3 contains 23 residues. Per germline, CDR1 TSWWSYY and CDR2 QGS. CDR3 in DNA: TGTGCTCTTGGGGAACTTTGGGTAGTCGGTACTGGGGGATACCGATCTTCCACCGATAAACTCATCTTT. Translated, it gives CALGELWVVGTGGYRSSTDKLIF.

Note on this clone: This is likely an artifact of a read error, given a far larger clone one base away. The chain has TRDV2 and TRDJ1; maybe TRDD2 (5 bases). Germline lookup yields CDR1 GEAIGNYY and CDR2 EKD. There are 16 residues in the CDR3. CDR3 in amino acids: CACGTLTLQNTDKLIF. The CDR3 nucleotides read TGTGCCTGTGGCACCCTTACCCTTCAAAACACCGATAAACTCATCTTT.

Regarding this clone: Just one base apart from a much larger clone, this may be a read error. The rearrangement joins TRDV1 to TRDJ1; no clear D gene. V was clipped by 1 base and J by 3 bases, with 15 bases between them. The CDR3 has 16 amino acids. Germline V gives CDR1 TSWWSYY, CDR2 QGS. CDR3 in DNA: TGTGCTCTTGGGGAACGCCCTCCGTTGTACGCCGATAAACTCATCTTT. Its protein is CALGERPPLYADKLIF.

This clone was detected a few times. The TCRdb record carries a much larger clone's protein, which differs from this DNA's translation at residue 5; a read error is the likely cause, and the protein listed here is the DNA translation. The chain uses TRDV1 and TRDJ1; D is possibly TRDD3 (5 bases). The germline gives CDR1 TSWWSYY, CDR2 QGS. V was pared by 4 bases and J by 0 bases, with 21 bases between. The CDR3 is 18 residues long. CDR3 coding DNA: TGTGCTCTTGGGGGCAGTACCAAGGGCGGGGAGTACACCGATAAACTCATCTTT. Translation gives CALGGSTKGGEYTDKLIF.

No V gene call was produced; the J gene was TRDJ3; the table's D gene call, TRDD3, was not cross checked with the DNA. This CDR3 is 16 amino acids long. The CDR3 loop reads CAGGYGSSWDTRQMFF. The CDR3 nucleotides are TGTGCTGGGGGATACGGAAGCTCCTGGGACACCCGACAGATGTTTTTC.

This clone was counted only a few times. This DNA translates differently at residue 6 from the TCRdb protein, which is that of a much larger clone; a read error is likely, and the protein shown is the DNA's own translation. V is TRDV2 and J is TRDJ1, with 11 nucleotides matching TRDD3. CDR3 size: 18 residues. Germline trimming cut 0 bases from V and 0 bases from J; bases unmatched to any gene: 8. Looked up from germline, CDR1 is GEAIGNYY and CDR2 is EKD. CDR3 nucleotides: TGTGCCTGTGACACCATGGCTGGGGGATACCTACACACCGATAAACTCATCTTT. This sequence encodes CACDTMAGGYLHTDKLIF.

By share, this clone ranks as large (0.1 to 1%). This same CDR3 is encoded by further DNA sequences in the sample. This rearrangement joins TRDV2 to TRDJ1; 7 bases are shared with TRDD3. CDR3 length equals 15 residues. Germline V gene data show CDR1 as GEAIGNYY and CDR2 as EKD. Trimming at V came to 0 bases and at J to 0 bases, leaving 3 bases not matched to a gene. Here the CDR3 DNA reads TGTGCCTGTGACACCCTGGGGGGGTACACCGATAAACTCATCTTT. Its translation is CACDTLGGYTDKLIF.

This chain connects TRDV2 to TRDJ1; no reliable D call. The CDR3 spans 20 residues. Germline assignment: CDR1 GEAIGNYY and CDR2 EKD. Trimming took 1 base from V and 3 from J, leaving 29 bases between them. The CDR3 is CACDTVSGALGAWAADKLIF. In nucleotides, the CDR3 is TGTGCCTGTGACACAGTTAGCGGGGCTCTCGGGGCTTGGGCCGCCGATAAACTCATCTTT.